These 19 T cell receptor beta chains came from one sample sequenced in a study of T cells in women clearing cervical HPV infection. Measured with immunoSEQ multiplex PCR; TCRdb has only the in-frame clones, and not every one. The sample table sets out under 30,000 clones. Source material: blood buffy coat. The receptors were gathered from a woman aged 18 to 75 with a cervical HPV16 infection that either progressed to CIN3+ or cleared (not recorded which).

In regard to this clone: Read sequence stops 3 residues before the CDR3 end, and the germline J gene provides the missing end. The chain carries TRBV13 and TRBJ2-7; tentative D call: TRBD1 (6 bases). CDR1 is PRHDT and CDR2 is FYEKMQ in the germline V gene (reference sequence). The CDR3 length is 14 residues. Trimming stripped 4 bases from V and 2 bases from J, with 12 bases between. The part of the CDR3 DNA that was read is TGTGCCAGCAGCTCCTCCGGGACAACCTACGAG. Translation gives CASSSSGTTYE. The entire CDR3 protein reads CASSSSGTTYEQYF.

Note on this clone: Sequencing ends 3 residues short of the CDR3 end; the germline J gene provides the rest. The chain is built from TRBV7-6 and TRBJ2-7; TRBD1 might be the D (6 bases). CDR1 is SGHVS, CDR2 FNYEAQ, per germline. The length of the CDR3 is 14 residues. Trimming pared 1 base from V and 5 bases from J, leaving 12 bases between. The CDR3 reads CASSLDTGLNEQYF. CDR3 DNA, as far as it was read: TGTGCCAGCAGCTTAGACACAGGGCTCAACGAG. Filled out from reference TRBV7-6 and TRBJ2-7, the complete variable domain reads GAGVSQSPRYKVTKRGQDVALRCDPISGHVSLYWYRQALGQGPEFLTYFNYEAQQDKSGLPNDRFSAERPEGSISTLTIQRTEQRDSAMYRCASSLDTGLNEQYFGPGTRLTVT.

A remark on this clone: The read halts 3 residues ahead of the CDR3 end, with the missing end drawn from the germline J gene. This chain uses TRBV29-1 with TRBJ1-5; tentative D call: TRBD1 (6 bases). Germline lookup yields CDR1 SQVTM and CDR2 ANQGSEA. The CDR3 length is 13 residues. V was trimmed by 6 bases and J by 0 bases, leaving 9 bases between them. The CDR3 DNA, read in part, is TGCAGCGTACAGGGAGCTAGCAATCAGCCC. It specifies CSVQGASNQP. The whole CDR3 protein is CSVQGASNQPQHF.

Note on this clone: The read halts 3 residues ahead of the CDR3 end, with the missing end drawn from the germline J gene. The chain joins TRBV20-1 to TRBJ1-5, with TRBD1 as a possible D gene (5 bases). Germline values: CDR1 DFQATT, CDR2 SNEGSKA (reference sequence). The V and J ends lost 5 bases and 0 bases respectively, with 17 bases between them. This CDR3 comprises 16 residues. Incomplete CDR3 DNA: TGCAGTGCTTTAAGTATGGACGGGGGTAGCAATCAGCCC. Residues: CSALSMDGGSNQP. The entire CDR3 reads CSALSMDGGSNQPQHF.

As concerns this clone: The read stops 3 residues short of the end of the CDR3; the missing end is completed from the germline J gene. The V and J genes are TRBV5-4 and TRBJ2-5, with 7 bases that match TRBD2. CDR1 is SGHNT and CDR2 is YYREEE in the germline V gene (reference sequence). CDR3 length equals 14 residues. V shed 4 bases and J 3 bases; nucleotides not matched to a gene: 6. The CDR3 DNA, read in part, is TGTGCCAGCAGCACCGGGACTAATAAAGAGACC. Its protein product is CASSTGTNKET. The CDR3, in full, reads CASSTGTNKETQYF. Looking up the rest from reference TRBV5-4 and TRBJ2-5 gives the full variable domain: ETGVTQSPTHLIKTRGQQVTLRCSSQSGHNTVSWYQQALGQGPQFIFQYYREEENGRGNFPPRFSGLQFPNYSSELNVNALELDDSALYLCASSTGTNKETQYFGPGTRLLVL.

Of note for this clone: The sequence runs out 3 residues before the end of the CDR3; the remainder is reconstructed from the germline J gene. V and J are TRBV29-1 and TRBJ1-1, with D perhaps TRBD1 (6 bases). Germline CDR1 reads SQVTM; CDR2 reads ANQGSEA. The V and J ends lost 4 bases and 1 base respectively, with 19 bases between them. The CDR3 covers 16 residues. CDR3 DNA (partial): TGCAGCGTTGTTAGTATGCCTGGGGGCCCGAACACTGAA. This encodes CSVVSMPGGPNTE. The full-length CDR3 reads as CSVVSMPGGPNTEAFF.

In the case of this clone: The missing CDR3 end, 3 residues past where the read stops, is filled in from the germline J gene. V gene TRBV5-1 combines with J gene TRBJ2-7; D remains unclear. The CDR3 covers 12 residues. The germline V gene encodes CDR1 SGHRS and CDR2 YFSETQ. Trimming pared 2 bases from V and 6 bases from J, leaving 9 bases between. CDR3 bases read: TGCGCCAGCAGCTTAGAAGGGCCCGAG. Its protein is CASSLEGPE. The complete CDR3 protein is CASSLEGPEQYF.

About this clone: Read sequence stops 3 residues before the CDR3 end, and the germline J gene provides the missing end. This chain connects TRBV2 to TRBJ2-2; 10 positions match TRBD1. The germline CDR1 and CDR2 sequences are SNHLY and FYNNEI. This CDR3 has 15 residues. V lost 6 bases, J lost 7 bases, and 8 bases stayed unmatched. The CDR3 is CASRTGGNLVGELFF. The covered CDR3 bases are TGTGCCAGCAGGACAGGGGGCAATTTGGTCGGGGAG.

Points on this clone: The CDR3 goes on 3 residues after the read ends, and that part is filled in from the germline J gene. V usage is TRBV5-1 and J usage is TRBJ1-1, with TRBD1 matching 7 bases. Germline assignment: CDR1 SGHRS and CDR2 YFSETQ. The CDR3 spans 13 residues. CDR3 protein: CASSLEGRGKAFF. The DNA read from the CDR3 is TGCGCCAGCAGCTTGGAGGGCAGGGGGAAA.

About this clone: The read falls 3 residues short of the CDR3 end, and the missing part is taken from the germline J gene. The chain has TRBV18 and TRBJ1-2, with TRBD1 matching over 12 bases. This CDR3 region has 14 residues. The germline V gene has CDR1 KGHSH and CDR2 LQKENI. CDR3: CASSPGTGGYDYTF. CDR3 DNA (partial): TGTGCCAGCTCACCAGGGACAGGGGGCTACGAC.

Worth noting for this clone: The CDR3 end falls 3 residues outside the read, so it is completed with the germline J gene. The chain carries TRBV7-2 and TRBJ2-7; 10 positions match TRBD1. CDR3 length: 13 amino acids. CDR1 and CDR2 (germline): SGHTA, FQGNSA. Germline trimming cut 1 base from V and 6 bases from J; bases unmatched to any gene: 0. This CDR3 is CASSLGTGGEQYF. The CDR3 DNA, read in part, is TGTGCCAGCAGCTTAGGGACAGGGGGCGAG.

As for this clone: The read ends 3 residues before the CDR3 terminus; that terminus is restored from the germline J gene. The chain joins TRBV7-9 to TRBJ2-3; D not certain. The CDR3 covers 14 residues. V lost 4 bases, J lost 1 base, and 9 bases lay in between. CDR1 and CDR2 from the germline V gene are SEHNR and FQNEAQ (reference sequence). The CDR3 DNA, read in part, is TGTGCCAGCAGCTCAGCATGGCGCACAGATACG. The encoded protein is CASSSAWRTDT. The full-length CDR3 reads as CASSSAWRTDTQYF. The entire variable domain, with the rest obtained from reference TRBV7-9 and TRBJ2-3, is as follows: DTGVSQNPRHKITKRGQNVTFRCDPISEHNRLYWYRQTLGQGPEFLTYFQNEAQLEKSRLLSDRFSAERPKGSFSTLEIQRTEQGDSAMYLCASSSAWRTDTQYFGPGTRLTVL.

Concerning this clone itself: The CDR3 end lies 3 residues beyond the end of the read and is filled in from the germline J gene. The chain employs TRBV19 and TRBJ2-1, with a tentative D call TRBD1 (6 bases). Deletions cut 3 bases from V and 5 bases from J, with 20 bases between. The CDR3 extends over 17 amino acids. Germline CDR1 LNHDA, CDR2 SQIVND (reference sequence). The DNA read from the CDR3 is TGTGCCAGTAGTATGTGGCCAGGGGCTAGACGAAACAATGAG. This codes for CASSMWPGARRNNE. The entire CDR3 protein reads CASSMWPGARRNNEQFF. Supplemented by reference TRBV19 and TRBJ2-1, the full variable domain reads DGGITQSPKYLFRKEGQNVTLSCEQNLNHDAMYWYRQDPGQGLRLIYYSQIVNDFQKGDIAEGYSVSREKKESFPLTVTSAQKNPTAFYLCASSMWPGARRNNEQFFGPGTRLTVL.

About this clone itself: The read ends 3 residues early relative to the CDR3; the germline J gene fills the gap. The rearrangement joins TRBV7-9 to TRBJ1-1; tentative D call: TRBD1 (5 bases). The germline V and J ends were trimmed by 5 bases and 2 bases, with 15 bases remaining between them. The CDR3 extends over 15 amino acids. The germline gives CDR1 SEHNR, CDR2 FQNEAQ (reference sequence). The CDR3 DNA, read in part, is TGTGCCAGCAGCCATGGACGGGGGGATAACACTGAA. This translates into CASSHGRGDNTE. The entire CDR3 sequence reads CASSHGRGDNTEAFF.

Regarding this clone: From the germline J gene comes the end of the CDR3, since the read stops 3 residues before it. The chain employs TRBV4-1 and TRBJ2-3; 7 bases map to TRBD1. The CDR3 sequence is 15 residues long. CDR1 and CDR2 from the germline V gene are MGHRA and YSYEKL. The junction had 7 bases not matched to a gene; V was cut back by 3 bases and J by 4 bases. The CDR3 bases that were read are TGCGCCAGCAGCCACCCGGACAGGCTTTCAGATACG. Translating gives CASSHPDRLSDT. The entire CDR3 reads CASSHPDRLSDTQYF.

About this clone itself: The read falls 3 residues short of the CDR3 end, and the missing part is taken from the germline J gene. The chain links TRBV20-1 to TRBJ2-1; D is perhaps TRBD2 (6 bases). CDR3 size: 11 residues. Trimming took 6 bases from V and 9 from J, leaving 12 bases between them. Germline values: CDR1 DFQATT, CDR2 SNEGSKA (reference sequence). Here the CDR3 reads CSAVSAGEQFF. CDR3 DNA (partial): TGCAGTGCGGTTTCAGCGGGTGAG.

Concerning this clone: The sequence runs out 3 residues before the end of the CDR3; the remainder is reconstructed from the germline J gene. The V gene is TRBV18, the J gene TRBJ1-3, with no clear D. Trimming removed 2 bases from V and 0 bases from J, with 17 bases in between. Per the germline V gene, CDR1 is KGHSH and CDR2 is LQKENI. CDR3 size: 18 residues. Partial CDR3 DNA: TGTGCCAGCTCACCATTTAGGAGCAGGCTTAACTCTGGAAACACC. The encoded protein is CASSPFRSRLNSGNT. The whole CDR3 sequence is CASSPFRSRLNSGNTIYF.

Notes on this clone: The observed sequence ends 3 residues before the CDR3 terminus, with the missing tail filled in from the germline J gene. This chain links TRBV7-2 with TRBJ2-3; D uncertain. The germline V gene has CDR1 SGHTA and CDR2 FQGNSA. This CDR3 spans 13 amino acids. Incomplete CDR3 DNA: TGTGCCAGCAGCTTCAACTTGCAAGAGACG. This translates into CASSFNLQET. The CDR3 reads in full as CASSFNLQETQYF.

Its frequency marks this clone as medium-sized. The read finishes 3 residues shy of the CDR3 end, and the germline J gene is used to complete it. V usage is TRBV18 and J usage is TRBJ2-3, with a weak D call TRBD2 (6 bases). This CDR3 is built from 16 residues. Germline values: CDR1 KGHSH, CDR2 LQKENI. V lost 6 bases to trimming and J lost 1 base, with 17 bases between them. The CDR3 sequence: CASSLQDQRGTDTQYF. The CDR3 DNA, read in part, is TGTGCCAGCTCCCTCCAGGATCAGCGGGGCACAGATACG.